The TCR beta chain under discussion was sequenced for a study of PD-1 blockade in classical Hodgkin lymphoma. Findings of the study overall: Undefined causes, possibly disease activity or prior therapy, underlie the repertoire differences.

Described time point: newly diagnosed, previously untreated cHL patient sample. Of note for this clone: Its cognate antigen is unknown.

Germline values: CDR1 MNHEY, CDR2 SMNVEV (reference sequence). The CDR3 contains 15 residues. V was shortened by 5 bases and J by 4 bases, with 17 bases between the two germline ends. Method: immunoSEQ multiplex PCR; TCRdb's copy keeps in-frame clones and lacks some. The data show roughly 70,000 clones, with over 85% seen just once and roughly 2.5% held by the top ten. The rearrangement uses TRBV27 and TRBJ1-2; D remains ambiguous. The TCR sequence derives from a human donor with classical Hodgkin lymphoma. Specimen: peripheral blood mononuclear cells (PBMCs). The chain's CDR3 is CASSPAVEGPYGYTF. The CDR3 DNA sequence: TGTGCCAGCAGTCCCGCCGTGGAAGGTCCCTATGGCTACACCTTC.